This TCR beta chain originates from a study of cytomegalovirus exposure and HLA in healthy donors. Researchers ran the PCR with 60 Vbeta and 13 Jbeta primers. Generated by immunoSEQ multiplex PCR, the TCRdb table keeps only in-frame clones and is missing some. The sample yields about 150,000 clones, approximately 80% seen once. Between the trimmed V and J ends, which lost 4 bases and 5 bases, there was a span of 26 bases. The CDR3 totals 18 residues. Germline CDR1 reads SGHRS; CDR2 reads YFSETQ. The genes are TRBV5-1 and TRBJ2-3; D is ambiguous. The clonotype originates from a male donor in good health and CMV-seronegative. Sequencing was carried out using PBMCs. The CDR3 loop reads CASSRFYLGCLLKDTQYF. CDR3 coding DNA: TGCGCCAGCAGCAGATTCTATTTGGGCTGCCTTTTAAAAGATACGCAGTATTTT.